This T cell receptor (beta chain) was recovered during a study of neoadjuvant anti-PD-1 for oral cavity cancer. The V end was cut by 0 bases, the J end by 6 bases, with 13 bases between. Germline lookup yields CDR1 SGHRS and CDR2 YFSETQ. The CDR3 has 14 amino acids. Noted time point: after neoadjuvant nivolumab, at surgical resection. The repertoire was sequenced with immunoSEQ multiplex PCR; TCRdb's copy has only in-frame clones and lacks some. Of more than 7,500 clones listed, 60% to 75% are singletons. The V and J genes are TRBV5-1 and TRBJ2-7; weak D call: TRBD2 (6 bases). This TCR derives from a person aged 40-85 years with oral cavity squamous cell carcinoma. The sequences come from PBMCs, collected after nivolumab (anti-PD-1) treatment. The DNA of the CDR3 is TGCGCCAGCAGCTTGGAAGGAGGGATCGGCGAGCAGTACTTC. As protein: CASSLEGGIGEQYF. The variable domain in full, with the rest retrieved from reference TRBV5-1 and TRBJ2-7, is KAGVTQTPRYLIKTRGQQVTLSCSPISGHRSVSWYQQTPGQGLQFLFEYFSETQRNKGNFPGRFSGRQFSNSRSEMNVSTLELGDSALYLCASSLEGGIGEQYFGPGTRLTVT.